These 3 T cell receptor beta chains originate from one sample sequenced in a study of cytomegalovirus exposure and HLA in healthy donors. The PCR employed 60 Vbeta primers together with 13 Jbeta primers. Assay used: immunoSEQ multiplex PCR; TCRdb lists only in-frame clones, some missing. The sample carries 160,000 or so clones, 70% to 80% recorded once. Sequenced input: PBMCs. These receptors were taken from a man aged 35 to 55 in good health and CMV-seronegative.

The rearrangement joins TRBV29-1 to TRBJ2-7; 14 bases align to TRBD2. CDR1 and CDR2 from the germline V gene are SQVTM and ANQGSEA. The CDR3 contains 14 residues. V shed 8 bases, J shed 7 bases, and the junction held 10 bases outside the gene matches. CDR3 loop: CSYLGTSGSREQYF. The CDR3 DNA follows: TGCAGCTACCTGGGGACTAGCGGGAGTAGAGAGCAGTACTTC.

This clone occurred a few times. The chain uses TRBV21-1 and TRBJ2-7; the D call in the table, TRBD2, was not verified against the DNA. TRBV21-1 is an annotated pseudogene. The CDR3 length is 16 residues. CDR3 sequence reads: CASSSRRGTKNYEQYF. CDR3 bases: TGTGCCAGCAGCTCGAGGAGGGGGACTAAAAACTACGAGCAGTACTTC.

V usage is TRBV6-5 and J usage is TRBJ1-2, with 9 bases lining up with TRBD1. Germline assignment: CDR1 MNHEY and CDR2 SVGAGI. The CDR3 sequence is 15 residues long. Unmatched junction bases numbered 8, after V lost 5 bases and J lost 4 bases. The CDR3 region is CASSTSGQGSYGYTF. CDR3 DNA sequence: TGTGCCAGCAGTACCTCGGGACAGGGTTCCTATGGCTACACCTTC.